This record concerns one TCR beta chain sequence. No cognate antigen has been identified for it. Base qualities were left out, and no much larger clone turns up one base away. The TCR beta CDR3 regions were amplified from RNA transcripts. For the first round of RT-PCR on the TCR CDR3, the HTBI primer set was used together with the Qiagen OneStep RT-PCR kit. Libraries were constructed in a second round of multiplex PCR, after which size selection and purification were carried out. Paired-end sequencing of the libraries was performed with 100 bp reads on an Illumina HiSeq2000. Per the original workflow: SOAPnuke was used to process the raw data, throwing out any read that contained adapters or uncalled bases, had a mean Phred below 15, or lacked an exact constant-primer or identifier match. COPE v1.2.5 was used to merge the high-quality paired reads, and each unique nucleotide sequence was defined as a clonotype. Clonotypes were aligned to IMGT TRBV, TRBD and TRBJ reference segments using MiTCR v1.1. The analysis included only V-J combinations with a frequency above 0.0001, which together covered 98% to 99.2% of the repertoires. A TCS score was defined as the ratio of F50 (clonal expansion) to E x V (chaos), with BLOSUM62-based TCRdist applied between CDR3 peptides within each V-J. Welch's t-statistics and random forest reduced 500 to 550 V-J features to 13, which were used in a naive Bayes classifier (R e1071). The Morisita-Horn index was used to measure how similar the thyroid and blood repertoires were. Using fastp at Q25 and MiXCR, TCRdb reprocessed the public reads and kept productive beta chains. A single entry per CDR3 protein holds the most common genes and DNA from its merged rows. In this record, the V and J calls reflect TCRdb's handling and not the investigators' own analysis. A total of about 570,000 distinct CDR3 sequences appear in this sample, around 45% of them only once. The ten biggest clones cover roughly 20% of the sample.

This sample is part of a study of T cells in Graves' hyperthyroidism and ophthalmopathy (dated by TCRdb to 2018 to 2020). Context from the whole study: TCR V-J signatures able to tell the groups apart were searched for in a discovery cohort of 100 patients, of whom fewer than 45 had Graves' ophthalmopathy and roughly 57 had stable Graves' hyperthyroidism. Prospective prediction of ophthalmopathy was tested in an independent validation cohort of fewer than 20 hyperthyroidism patients and 17 patients who later progressed to ophthalmopathy. For training and testing, the approximately 97 patients in the discovery cohort were randomly divided in a 7:3 ratio. Thyroid tissue and blood T-cell repertoires from six Graves' hyperthyroidism patients were also compared in the study. Following sampling, methimazole starting at 30 mg daily was given to hyperthyroidism patients, and high-dose intravenous methylprednisolone was given to ophthalmopathy patients. According to the paper, TCR Vbeta CDR3 sequencing was carried out on 135 peripheral blood samples, which came from over 40 ophthalmopathy, some 73 hyperthyroidism and roughly 17 progressor patients. General findings and caveats noted by the study authors: A model built on a 13 V-J signature distinguished ophthalmopathy from stable hyperthyroidism, reaching over 85% sensitivity and around 82% specificity in cross-validation and 80%/75% in testing. No statistical method was used to fix the sample size in advance, and group allocation was not hidden from the investigators. In validation, the model predicted progression to ophthalmopathy a median of roughly six months before onset, with around 70% sensitivity and just under 75% specificity. Blood samples also contained most of the expanded thyroid clonotypes (frequency above 0.001), which suggests that blood repertoires may reflect thyroid immune responses.

Exclusion was applied to patients with uncontrolled infections, other autoimmune diseases, pregnancy or lactation. Diagnoses were based on clinical symptoms, serum thyroxine and TRAb, thyroid ultrasound and orbital computed tomography. Total RNA was extracted using Trizol reagent, and RNA quality was assessed on an Agilent 2100 Bioanalyzer. The CDR3 runs 18 residues from the cysteine to the phenylalanine. This entry keeps only the CDR3 DNA: 54 bases, framed from base 1. Relative to germline, V is 2 bases shorter and J is 0 bases shorter, with 14 bases between their ends. The germline V gene gives CDR1 as SGHVS and CDR2 as FNYEAQ.

This receptor was identified in an adult woman with Graves' disease, either hyperthyroidism or ophthalmopathy (not recorded which). The sequence links TRBV7-6 to TRBJ2-6, with a weak D call of TRBD1 (6 bases match). Source material: peripheral blood or thyroid tissue (not recorded which). The DNA sequence follows: TGTGCCAGCAGCTTAATGACAGGACCCAGCTCTGGGGCCAACGTCCTGACTTTC. This yields the protein CASSLMTGPSSGANVLTF.